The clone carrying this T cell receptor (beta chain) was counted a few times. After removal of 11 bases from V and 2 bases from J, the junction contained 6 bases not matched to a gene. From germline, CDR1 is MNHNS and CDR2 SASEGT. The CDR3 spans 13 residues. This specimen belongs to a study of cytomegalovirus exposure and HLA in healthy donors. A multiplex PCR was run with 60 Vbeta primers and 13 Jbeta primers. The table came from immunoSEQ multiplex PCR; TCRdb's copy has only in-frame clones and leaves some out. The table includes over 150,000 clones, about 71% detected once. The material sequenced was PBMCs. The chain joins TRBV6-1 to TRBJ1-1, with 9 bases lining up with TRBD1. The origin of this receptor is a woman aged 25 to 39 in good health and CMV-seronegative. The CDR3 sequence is CAGQGRPNTEAFF. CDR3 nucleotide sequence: TGTGCCGGACAGGGGCGCCCAAACACTGAAGCTTTCTTT.